Included here is one TCR beta chain sequence, with context. Which antigen it targets is not known. This sample was sequenced with a NextSeq 550. The Human TCR Profiling Kit (MiLaboratory) was used to make UMI-labeled 5' RACE TRB cDNA libraries. The full amount of extracted RNA was used for cDNA synthesis, and the full amount of resulting cDNA was used for PCR amplification. Libraries were prepared in parallel using an identical number of PCR cycles. For the original study's pipeline: With a requirement of at least two reads per UMI, MIGEC and MiXCR extracted about 50,000 +/- 10,000 unique UMI-labeled TRB cDNA molecules per library. Each library averaged 40,000 +/- 10,000 functional in-frame TRB CDR3 nucleotide clonotypes without stop codons. After downsampling to 5000 UMI-labeled TRB molecules per sample, diversity metrics, including normalized Shannon-Wiener and Chao1, were computed in VDJtools. Clonotype-size-weighted physicochemical properties of the central five CDR3 residues (interaction energy, strength, volume and Kidera factor 4) were computed in VDJtools. After the reads were reprocessed by TCRdb, one entry was made per CDR3 protein sequence, with no DNA. The V and J calls and clone size come from TCRdb's table, not from the authors' own analysis. The table for this sample shows tens of thousands of distinct CDR3 sequences. 0.55% to 0.8% of the sample is taken by the ten largest.

Each CD8+ T cell subset was flow-sorted in triplicate, and 300,000 to 350,000 cells per subset were placed directly into RLT lysis buffer. To keep memory contaminants out, a stringent definition of naive CD8+ T cells was applied: CD45RO-CCR7+CD27+CD95-. Standard density gradient centrifugation was used to isolate peripheral blood mononuclear cells from buffy coats. A FACSAria III was used to flow-sort naive CD8+ T cells into CXCR3-negative and CXCR3-positive populations. An RNeasy Mini Kit was used to extract total RNA from the sorted cells. CDR1 MNHEY and CDR2 SVGEGT are derived from the germline V gene. The CDR3 starts with the cysteine, ends with the phenylalanine, and has 17 residues. No DNA appears here. The source of the sample is a study of CXCR3-negative and CXCR3-positive naive CD8 T cells (dated by TCRdb to the late 2010s). For the wider study: In total, 120 million to 150 million TRB reads were obtained, which works out to roughly 1.5 +/- 0.3 million reads per library. Diversity and physicochemical repertoire analyses covered approximately 10 donors pooled from two independent experiments. For the TRBV-TRBJ cluster analysis, the naive subsets came from about 5 donors, while the memory cells came from 3 donors.

Broad study findings and their caveats: Because CXCR3 expression was partially decreased after cryopreservation, freshly isolated PBMCs were used for most assays. Both naive subsets had comparably high repertoire diversity, while memory CD8+ T cells had much lower repertoire diversity. TRBV-TRBJ usage was similar between naive CXCR3-negative and CXCR3-positive cells from the same donor, while memory cells showed distinct patterns. Because surface CD5, which is linked to self-reactivity in mice, was comparable between the naive subsets, TCR interaction strength was also inferred from the physicochemical properties of TRB CDR3s. TRB CDR3s from CXCR3-positive naive cells showed higher hydrophobicity (lower Kidera factor 4), lower energy, and higher strength and volume indices than CXCR3-negative naive cells.

The sample taken for sequencing was naive CXCR3+ CD8+ T cells from blood. The cell subset or site label on this specimen signifies: CD45RO-CCR7+CD27+CD95- naive CD8+ T cells expressing CXCR3 (TNR3+). This sequence originates from a human donor in good health. Some clones in this sample may be carry-over from other donors' samples. The chain was built from TRBV6-2 or TRBV6-3 and TRBJ2-5; without DNA, the TCRdb call of TRBD2 cannot be checked. CDR3 reads: CASSYSGSGTIWETQYF.